This record covers a single T cell receptor beta chain. The sample holds many counts of this clonotype. The antigen it binds to is not known. No much larger clone is present one base from it, and per-base qualities are unavailable. Library prep was done by RT-PCR. The instrument given in TCRdb is Illumina HiSeq 2500. TCRdb itself trimmed the public reads at Q25 with fastp, ran MiXCR and retained productive beta chains. Entries that share a CDR3 protein sequence are merged under the most common genes and DNA. The sample has more than 600,000 distinct CDR3 sequences on record, approximately 18% of them singletons. Clones ranked in the top ten supply 11% of the sample. This sample was taken from a study of response to subunit inactivated influenza vaccine (dated 2018 in TCRdb). For context, the study as a whole: To follow how T cells responded to a trivalent subunit inactivated influenza vaccine, the researchers relied on deep quantitative profiling of the T cell receptor repertoire. Overall results and qualifications from the work: It was suggested by the authors that each seasonal influenza vaccination may recruit only a limited number of new T cells.

Reading from cysteine to phenylalanine, the CDR3 counts 16 amino acids. Only the CDR3 DNA is retained, 48 bases long and in frame from the first base. V sheds 0 bases and J sheds 3 bases, leaving 18 bases between their ends. Per the germline V gene (reference sequence), DFQATT is the CDR1 and SNEGSKA is the CDR2. Rearrangement joined TRBV20-1 to TRBJ2-7, and perhaps TRBD1 as D gene, on 6 matching bases. Source: PBMCs from blood, taken less than 6 days after vaccination. The receptor's source is a man aged 45 to 65 who received an inactivated influenza vaccine. Donor details come from another sample of the same person, matched by shared clones. The DNA reads TGCAGTGCTAGAGAACTAACTGGGGGCAGGATCTACGAGCAGTACTTC. Its product reads: CSARELTGGRIYEQYF.